These 12 T cell receptor beta chains came from one sample sequenced in a study of breast tumors, draining lymph nodes, adjacent tissues. TCRdb re-called the multiplex PCR reads with MiXCR, one entry per CDR3 protein. This sample has 160,000 or so distinct CDR3 sequences, with 33% found just once. The lymph nodes were axillary draining lymph nodes from breast cancer patients. The material sequenced was axillary lymph node tissue. These receptors were taken from a female donor with breast cancer. Some clones in this sample may be carry-over from other donors' samples.

This clonotype was counted at least ten times. V and J are TRBV7-2 and TRBJ2-7; weak D call: TRBD2 (6 bases). Germline values: CDR1 SGHTA, CDR2 FQGNSA. The V and J ends lost 4 bases and 2 bases respectively, with 12 bases between them. This CDR3 spans 14 amino acids. The CDR3 DNA follows: TGTGCCAGCAGCTCGGGACTTCCGGCCTACGAGCAGTACTTC. Amino acid sequence: CASSSGLPAYEQYF.

The sample holds many counts of this clonotype. The V and J genes are TRBV4-2 and TRBJ2-5, with D tentatively TRBD2 (5 bases). There are 15 residues in the CDR3. Germline loops: CDR1 LGHNA, CDR2 YNFKEQ. The V end lost 0 bases, the J end lost 5 bases, and 13 bases lay between the germline ends. In DNA form, the CDR3 reads TGTGCCAGCAGCCAAGATCTGGCGGGTTTGGAGACCCAGTACTTC. Amino acids: CASSQDLAGLETQYF.

This clonotype was recorded at least ten times. The chain couples TRBV9 to TRBJ1-2, with D tentatively TRBD1 (6 bases). The CDR3 loop spans 16 amino acids. CDR1 and CDR2 from the germline V gene are SGDLS and YYNGEE. V lost 4 bases and J lost 4, with 20 bases in between. CDR3 sequence reads: CASSPTFSGQIYGYTF. The CDR3 DNA sequence: TGTGCCAGCAGCCCCACTTTTTCAGGACAGATCTATGGCTACACCTTC.

This clonotype has ten or more counts. The chain carries TRBV10-1 and TRBJ2-2; D perhaps matches TRBD2 (5 bases). The CDR3 totals 13 residues. Trimming pared 6 bases from V and 4 bases from J, leaving 9 bases between. CDR1 and CDR2 (germline): WNHNN, SYGVQD (reference sequence). CDR3 region: CASSESGTGELFF. DNA for the CDR3: TGCGCCAGCAGCGAGAGCGGCACCGGGGAGCTGTTTTTT.

This clonotype occurred many times. CDR3 protein: CSVFNSYEQYF. The CDR3 DNA reads as TGCAGCGTTTTTAACTCCTACGAGCAGTACTTC. V is TRBV29-1 and J is TRBJ2-7; D unresolved. V was trimmed by 5 bases and J by 0 bases, leaving 5 bases between them. This CDR3 has 11 amino acids. The germline V gene encodes CDR1 SQVTM and CDR2 ANQGSEA.

Written as DNA, the CDR3 is TGTGCCACCTCGGGAGGGGGCCCCGGGGAGCTGTTTTTT. This sequence encodes CATSGGGPGELFF. The chain joins TRBV28 to TRBJ2-2; D may be TRBD2 (8 bases). Trimming removed 10 bases at V and 6 bases at J, with 15 bases between. CDR3 length equals 13 residues. In germline, CDR1 is MDHEN, CDR2 SYDVKM.

This chain joins TRBV9 and TRBJ1-1, with D perhaps matching TRBD1 (5 bases). This CDR3 has 13 amino acids. CDR1 and CDR2 (germline): SGDLS, YYNGEE. V lost 4 bases and J 6 bases, leaving 13 bases between the germline ends. This CDR3 reads CASSPSGGPEAFF. The CDR3 DNA sequence: TGTGCCAGCAGCCCGTCGGGGGGACCTGAAGCTTTCTTT.

V gene TRBV2 combines with J gene TRBJ2-3; TRBD2 agrees at 8 bases. CDR3 length: 17 residues. After removal of 1 base from V and 3 bases from J, the junction contained 9 bases not matched to a gene. Germline CDR1 SNHLY, CDR2 FYNNEI. CDR3 in amino acids: CASSEGGTSFGTDTQYF. CDR3 sequence (DNA): TGTGCCAGCAGTGAAGGGGGGACTAGTTTTGGTACAGATACGCAGTATTTT.

This chain joins TRBV19 and TRBJ1-1, with TRBD1 matching 9 bases. The CDR3 runs 17 residues. The V segment lost 5 bases and the J segment 0 bases; nucleotides outside the gene matches: 10. Germline CDR1 LNHDA, CDR2 SQIVND (reference sequence). The CDR3 coding sequence is TGTGCCAGTAGTCCCTTAGGGACAGGGAATTTGAACACTGAAGCTTTCTTT. Its protein is CASSPLGTGNLNTEAFF.

In this sample, this clonotype turned up many times. The chain combines TRBV9 with TRBJ2-5, with D perhaps matching TRBD2 (6 bases). The CDR3 runs to 14 residues. CDR1 and CDR2 from the germline V gene are SGDLS and YYNGEE. Trimming shortened V by 7 bases and J by 1 base, and 14 bases separated the two germline ends. The CDR3 sequence: CASGGAAPQETQYF. The CDR3 coding sequence is TGTGCCAGCGGCGGGGCGGCACCCCAAGAGACCCAGTACTTC. The full variable domain, completed using reference TRBV9 and TRBJ2-5, is DSGVTQTPKHLITATGQRVTLRCSPRSGDLSVYWYQQSLDQGLQFLIQYYNGEERAKGNILERFSAQQFPDLHSELNLSSLELGDSALYFCASGGAAPQETQYFGPGTRLLVL.

The chain is built from TRBV9 and TRBJ1-6; D unresolved. Germline CDR1 and CDR2: SGDLS and YYNGEE. The length of the CDR3 is 15 residues. The V end was cut by 4 bases, the J end by 5 bases, with 13 bases between. The CDR3 DNA reads TGTGCCAGCAGCCCAGGACTAACAGATAATTCACCCCTCCACTTT. Its protein product is CASSPGLTDNSPLHF.

Regarding this clonotype: A single base separates this from a much larger clone, so it may be a read error. The chain has TRBV6-5 and TRBJ1-5, with D unresolved. V dropped 7 bases and J dropped 10 bases, with 14 bases sitting between them. The CDR3 has 12 residues. Germline V gene data show CDR1 as MNHEY and CDR2 as SVGAGI. The CDR3 loop reads CASMRFGGPQHF. The CDR3 DNA reads TGTGCCAGCATGCGGTTCGGTGGACCCCAGCATTTT.